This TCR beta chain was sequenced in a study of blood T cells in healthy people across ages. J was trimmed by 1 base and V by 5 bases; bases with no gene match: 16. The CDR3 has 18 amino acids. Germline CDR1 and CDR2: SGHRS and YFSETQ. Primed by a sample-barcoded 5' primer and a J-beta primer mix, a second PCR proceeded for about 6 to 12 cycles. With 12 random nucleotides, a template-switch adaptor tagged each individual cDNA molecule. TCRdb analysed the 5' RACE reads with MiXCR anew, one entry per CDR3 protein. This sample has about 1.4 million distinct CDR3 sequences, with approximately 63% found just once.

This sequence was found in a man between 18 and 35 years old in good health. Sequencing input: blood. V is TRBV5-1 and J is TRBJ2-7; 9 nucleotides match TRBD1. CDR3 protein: CASRRGIFGTGNSYEQYF. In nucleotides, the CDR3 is TGCGCCAGCAGGCGTGGCATTTTCGGGACAGGGAATTCCTACGAGCAGTACTTC.